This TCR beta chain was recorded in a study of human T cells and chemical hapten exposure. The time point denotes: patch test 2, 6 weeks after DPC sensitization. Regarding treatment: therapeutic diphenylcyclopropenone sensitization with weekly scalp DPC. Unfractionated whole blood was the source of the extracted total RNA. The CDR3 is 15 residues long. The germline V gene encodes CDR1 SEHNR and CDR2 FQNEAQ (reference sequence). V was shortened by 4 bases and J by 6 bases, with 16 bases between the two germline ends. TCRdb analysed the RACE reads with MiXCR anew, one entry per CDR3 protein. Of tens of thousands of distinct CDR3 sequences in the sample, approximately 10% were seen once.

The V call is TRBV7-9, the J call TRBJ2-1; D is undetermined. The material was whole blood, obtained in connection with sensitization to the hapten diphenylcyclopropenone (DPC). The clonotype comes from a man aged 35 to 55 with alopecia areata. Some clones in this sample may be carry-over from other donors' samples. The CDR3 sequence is CASSSGRVGPNEQFF. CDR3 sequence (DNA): TGTGCCAGCAGCTCCGGTCGGGTAGGCCCCAATGAGCAGTTCTTC.